Listed below are T cell receptor beta chains from one sample, sequenced in a study of T cell responses to AZD1222 COVID-19 vaccine. Libraries were prepared by immunoSEQ multiplex PCR; TCRdb keeps only in-frame clonotypes and omits some of them. This table has approximately 190,000 clones, approximately 91% appearing once. Source: peripheral blood, taken on day 0 of AZD1222 vaccination. The receptors shown here come from an adult in good health. Both conserved end residues are part of each CDR3. The order of the fields is clone size, J gene, D gene, V gene, CDR3 DNA, CDR3 protein. D genes are given only for firm matches. Part of the rows lack a size; the others show once, few, many or a class for expanded clones.

NA | TRBJ2-4 | TRBD1 | TRBV19 | TGTGCCAGTAGTATCCAGGCAGGGGGTTACGCCAAAAACATTCAGTACTTC | CASSIQAGGYAKNIQYF
NA | TRBJ2-3 | NA | TRBV4-1 | TGCGCCAGCAGCCAAGATCTCGGGGGTGCCCTCACAGATACGCAGTATTTT | CASSQDLGGALTDTQYF
NA | TRBJ2-5 | TRBD2 | TRBV7-6 | TGTGCCAGCAGCAAGGGGCCTAGCGGGGCACAAGAGACCCAGTACTTC | CASSKGPSGAQETQYF
NA | TRBJ2-1 | TRBD2 | TRBV7-3 | TGTGCCAGCAGCCCCCCGGGACTAACGAATGAGCAGTTCTTC | CASSPPGLTNEQFF
NA | TRBJ2-3 | TRBD2 | TRBV15 | TGTGCCACCAGCAGAGAACTAGCGGGGGGTCTAAATACGCAGTATTTT | CATSRELAGGLNTQYF
NA | TRBJ2-3 | TRBD2 | TRBV7-3 | TGTGCCAGCAGAAGACTAGCGGGGGTCACAGATACGCAGTATTTT | CASRRLAGVTDTQYF
NA | TRBJ1-4 | NA | TRBV29-1 | TGCAGCGTTTGGGGTCAGGGTAATGAAAAACTGTTTTTT | CSVWGQGNEKLFF
few | TRBJ2-1 | TRBD2 | TRBV6-1 | TGTGCCAGCAGTGGTCCGGCGGGAGGGGCGGGGAATGAGCAGTTCTTC | CASSGPAGGAGNEQFF
few | TRBJ1-1 | NA | TRBV6-2/TRBV6-3 | TGTGCCAGCAGTTACGGGAATGAAGCTTTCTTT | CASSYGNEAFF
NA | TRBJ2-3 | TRBD1 | TRBV5-6 | TGTGCCAGCAGCGGGGGGACAGGGGGCACAGATACGCAGTATTTT | CASSGGTGGTDTQYF
NA | TRBJ1-6 | NA | TRBV19 | TGTGCCAGTAGTATAGGGGGGAGAAGTAATTCACCCCTCCACTTT | CASSIGGRSNSPLHF
NA | TRBJ1-2 | NA | TRBV19 | TGTGCCAGTAGGGCACATCAGGACCTCTATGGCTACACCTTC | CASRAHQDLYGYTF
NA | TRBJ1-2 | NA | TRBV14 | TGTGCCAGCAGCCAAGATCACCGGTATGGCTACACCTTC | CASSQDHRYGYTF
NA | TRBJ2-1 | TRBD2 | TRBV7-6 | TGTGCCAGCAGCTTGAAAACCCCGGGACTAGCGGGGACTGAGCAGTTCTTC | CASSLKTPGLAGTEQFF
NA | TRBJ1-1 | NA | TRBV5-8 | TGTGCCAGCAGCAGAGGGACCGTCTCCGGCACTGAAGCTTTCTTT | CASSRGTVSGTEAFF
NA | TRBJ1-2 | NA | TRBV6-1 | TGTGCCAGCAGTGAAGGAGGAGCAGGGAACTATGGCTACACCTTC | CASSEGGAGNYGYTF
NA | TRBJ2-1 | TRBD2 | TRBV29-1 | TGCAGCGTTAACCTAGCGGGCTCACGGGGCTACAATGAGCAGTTCTTC | CSVNLAGSRGYNEQFF
NA | TRBJ2-3 | NA | TRBV7-3 | TGTGCCAGCAGCTTACGGGCCGCAGATACGCAGTATTTT | CASSLRAADTQYF
NA | TRBJ2-3 | NA | TRBV7-8 | TGTGCCAGCAGCTTAGCAGGGGGCACAGATACGCAGTATTTT | CASSLAGGTDTQYF
NA | TRBJ2-1 | NA | TRBV6-5 | TGTGCCAGCAGTTACGGGGGAGGTTTTGAGCAGTTCTTC | CASSYGGGFEQFF
NA | TRBJ1-2 | NA | TRBV5-1 | TGCGCCAGCAGGATTGCGGACGGTTCCTATGGCTACACCTTC | CASRIADGSYGYTF
NA | TRBJ2-7 | NA | TRBV4-2 | TGTGCCAGCAGCCCCAGCCCAGGGAAAAGCTCCTACGAGCAGTACTTC | CASSPSPGKSSYEQYF
NA | TRBJ2-3 | TRBD2 | TRBV9 | TGTGCCAGCAGTCGACCCGTTTCGGGGGGGAGCACAGATACGCAGTATTTT | CASSRPVSGGSTDTQYF
NA | TRBJ2-1 | TRBD1 | TRBV5-1 | TGCGCCAGCAGTCAGGGGGCCGAGGTCAATGAGCAGTTCTTC | CASSQGAEVNEQFF
NA | TRBJ1-6 | NA | TRBV3-1/TRBV3-2 | TGTGCCAGCAGGCGCAATTCACCCCTCCACTTT | CASRRNSPLHF
NA | TRBJ1-6 | NA | TRBV25-1 | TGTGCCAGCAGTGAATCTCTGACAGCGCAATATAATTCACCCCTCCACTTT | CASSESLTAQYNSPLHF
NA | TRBJ1-2 | TRBD1 | TRBV6-2/TRBV6-3 | TGTGCCAGCAGCCCCGGGACAGACTATGGCTACACCTTC | CASSPGTDYGYTF
NA | TRBJ2-6 | NA | TRBV6-1 | TGTGCCAGCAGTGAAGCGGGGGGCCCCGGGGCCAACGTCCTGACTTTC | CASSEAGGPGANVLTF
NA | TRBJ2-7 | NA | TRBV29-1 | TGCAGCGTTGAAAGTGGGGTAAGGGAGCAGTACTTC | CSVESGVREQYF
NA | TRBJ2-7 | NA | TRBV11-1 | TGTGCCAGCAGCTTATCAGGGGCCTACGAGCAGTACTTC | CASSLSGAYEQYF
NA | TRBJ2-2 | NA | TRBV10-3 | TGTGCCATCAGTGCAAATTACAGGGAGGAGGAAACCGGGGAGCTGTTTTTT | CAISANYREEETGELFF
NA | TRBJ2-1 | TRBD1 | TRBV10-3 | TGTGCCATCAGTGAGTCCACAGGGGCGCCATACAATGAGCAGTTCTTC | CAISESTGAPYNEQFF
NA | TRBJ2-3 | NA | TRBV7-2 | TGTGCCAGCAGCCTACGACCCCCAGGGGCGCTTGATACGCAGTATTTT | CASSLRPPGALDTQYF
few | TRBJ2-4 | TRBD2 | TRBV5-1 | TGCGCCAGCAGCTTGGCGGTTAGCGGGGTTGACATTCAGTACTTC | CASSLAVSGVDIQYF
NA | TRBJ1-1 | NA | TRBV7-9 | TGTGCCAGCAGCCCCAAGGTTAGATTATCTGAAGCTTTCTTT | CASSPKVRLSEAFF
NA | TRBJ2-5 | TRBD1 | TRBV7-8 | TGTGCCAGCAGCTTAGACCCCTACAGGGGGCGAGGGCAAGAGACCCAGTACTTC | CASSLDPYRGRGQETQYF
NA | TRBJ1-6 | NA | TRBV7-3 | TGTGCCAGCAGCTTACAAGGTCCGACAAATAATTCACCCCTCCACTTT | CASSLQGPTNNSPLHF
few | TRBJ2-5 | NA | TRBV20-1 | TGCAGTGCTAGTTGGGCTGTAGGGGAAGAGACCCAGTACTTC | CSASWAVGEETQYF
few | TRBJ2-7 | TRBD2 | TRBV4-3 | TGCGCCAGCAGCCAAGGGCGGGGGAATTCCTACGAGCAGTACTTC | CASSQGRGNSYEQYF
NA | TRBJ1-5 | NA | TRBV28 | TGTGCCAGCACTAGTCCTATCGGGGGGTGGAGGGGCAATCAGCCCCAGCATTTT | CASTSPIGGWRGNQPQHF
NA | TRBJ2-2 | NA | TRBV15 | TGTGCCACCAGCACACTCCCCGGGGAGCTGTTTTTT | CATSTLPGELFF
NA | TRBJ2-7 | TRBD1 | TRBV6-6 | TGTGCCAGCAGCTTGGGGACAGGATCCTACGAGCAGTACTTC | CASSLGTGSYEQYF
once | TRBJ2-6 | NA | TRBV5-1 | TGCGCCAGCAGCTTGAGTGGGACAATTCTCTCTGGGGCCAACGTCCTGACTTTC | CASSLSGTILSGANVLTF
NA | TRBJ2-2 | TRBD2 | TRBV7-7 | TGTGCTAGCGGGGCCCTGAACACCGGGGAGCTGTTTTTT | CASGALNTGELFF
NA | TRBJ2-3 | TRBD2 | TRBV5-4 | TGTGCCAGCAGCTTGTGGACTAGCGGGAGAACAGATACGCAGTATTTT | CASSLWTSGRTDTQYF
once | TRBJ2-1 | NA | TRBV24-1 | TGTGCCACCAGCTGGGGTGGCTCCTACAATGAGCAGTTCTTC | CATSWGGSYNEQFF
NA | TRBJ2-3 | TRBD1 | TRBV10-3 | TGTGCCATCACCCCCACAGGGGGTCTATCAGATACGCAGTATTTT | CAITPTGGLSDTQYF
NA | TRBJ2-1 | TRBD2 | TRBV7-6 | TGTGCCAGCAGCTCGATCAGACTAGCGGGGCCCATCAATGAGCAGTTCTTC | CASSSIRLAGPINEQFF
NA | TRBJ2-7 | TRBD1 | TRBV2 | TGTGCCAGCAGTCGACAGGGGGCGACGAGCTCCTACGAGCAGTACTTC | CASSRQGATSSYEQYF
NA | TRBJ2-1 | NA | TRBV13 | TGTGCCAGCAGCCCCCAGGACAGACCCGGTGAGCAGTTCTTC | CASSPQDRPGEQFF
few | TRBJ1-5 | NA | TRBV19 | TGTGCCAGTAGTATAGGATTTAAGGGGTGGGTTCGACAGCCCCAGCATTTT | CASSIGFKGWVRQPQHF
NA | TRBJ2-5 | TRBD1 | TRBV4-3 | TGCGCCAGCAGCCAAGATAAGATCCCCAGTGGACAGGGTGATTGGGAGACCCAGTACTTC | CASSQDKIPSGQGDWETQYF
once | TRBJ2-2 | TRBD1 | TRBV7-9 | TGTGCCAGCAGCGTAGCAGGGGGCCCCGGGGAGCTGTTTTTT | CASSVAGGPGELFF
once | TRBJ2-1 | TRBD2 | TRBV27 | TGTGCCAGCAGTCCCCCGGGACTAGCCTACAATGAGCAGTTCTTC | CASSPPGLAYNEQFF
NA | TRBJ2-5 | TRBD1 | TRBV27 | TGTGCCAGCAGTCCCATCGGACAGGGTCAAGAGACCCAGTACTTC | CASSPIGQGQETQYF
NA | TRBJ2-7 | TRBD2 | TRBV4-3 | TGCGCCAGCAGCCCAACCTTAGGCGGGGGCTACGAGCAGTACTTC | CASSPTLGGGYEQYF